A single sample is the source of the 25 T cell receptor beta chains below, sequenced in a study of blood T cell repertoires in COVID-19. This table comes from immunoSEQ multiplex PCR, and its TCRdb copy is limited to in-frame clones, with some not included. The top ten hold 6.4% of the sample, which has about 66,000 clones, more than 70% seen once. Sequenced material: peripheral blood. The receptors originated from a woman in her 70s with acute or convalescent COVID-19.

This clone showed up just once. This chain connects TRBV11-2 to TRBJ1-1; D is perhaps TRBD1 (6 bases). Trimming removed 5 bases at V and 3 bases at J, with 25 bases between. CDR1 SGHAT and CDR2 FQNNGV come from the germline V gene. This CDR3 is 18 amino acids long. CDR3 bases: TGTGCCAGCAGCCTTGCGGGGGGGCAATTTCCCCTGGACACTGAAGCTTTCTTT. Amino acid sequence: CASSLAGGQFPLDTEAFF.

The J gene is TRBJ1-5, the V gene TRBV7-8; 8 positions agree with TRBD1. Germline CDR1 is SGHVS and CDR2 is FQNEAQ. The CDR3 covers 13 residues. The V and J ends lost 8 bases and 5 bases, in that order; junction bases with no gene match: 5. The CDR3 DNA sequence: TGTGCCAGCGTCGACAGGGGCGATCAGCCCCAGCATTTT. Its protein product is CASVDRGDQPQHF.

The CDR3 region is CASRSTINSPLHF. In DNA form, the CDR3 reads TGTGCCAGCAGGTCGACAATTAATTCACCCCTCCACTTT. The rearrangement uses TRBV6-5 and TRBJ1-6; D gene uncertain. Germline V gene lookup returns CDR1 MNHEY and CDR2 SVGAGI. The CDR3 runs to 13 residues. V was trimmed by 6 bases and J by 6 bases, leaving 9 bases between them.

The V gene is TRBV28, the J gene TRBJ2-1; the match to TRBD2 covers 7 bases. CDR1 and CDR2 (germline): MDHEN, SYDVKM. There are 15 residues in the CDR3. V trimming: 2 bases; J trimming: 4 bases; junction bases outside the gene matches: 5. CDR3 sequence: CASSLGTSDYNEQFF. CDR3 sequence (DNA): TGTGCCAGCAGTTTAGGAACTAGCGATTACAATGAGCAGTTCTTC. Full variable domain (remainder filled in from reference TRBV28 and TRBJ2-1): DVKVTQSSRYLVKRTGEKVFLECVQDMDHENMFWYRQDPGLGLRLIYFSYDVKMKEKGDIPEGYSVSREKKERFSLILESASTNQTSMYLCASSLGTSDYNEQFFGPGTRLTVL.

The CDR3 is CASSRQNYNSPLHF. CDR3 coding DNA: TGTGCCAGTTCTCGACAAAACTATAATTCACCCCTCCACTTT. This chain uses TRBV19 with TRBJ1-6; D call uncertain. This CDR3 region has 14 residues. Trimming took off 8 bases at V and 3 bases at J, with 11 bases between the two ends. Per germline, CDR1 LNHDA and CDR2 SQIVND (reference sequence).

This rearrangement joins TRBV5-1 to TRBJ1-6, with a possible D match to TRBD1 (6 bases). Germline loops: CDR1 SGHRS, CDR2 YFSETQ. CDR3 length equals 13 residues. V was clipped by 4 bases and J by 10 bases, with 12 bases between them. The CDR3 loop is CASSPPGGSPLHF. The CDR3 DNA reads TGCGCCAGCAGCCCCCCGGGGGGCTCACCCCTCCACTTT. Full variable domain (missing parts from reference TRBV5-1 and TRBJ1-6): KAGVTQTPRYLIKTRGQQVTLSCSPISGHRSVSWYQQTPGQGLQFLFEYFSETQRNKGNFPGRFSGRQFSNSRSEMNVSTLELGDSALYLCASSPPGGSPLHFGNGTRLTVT.

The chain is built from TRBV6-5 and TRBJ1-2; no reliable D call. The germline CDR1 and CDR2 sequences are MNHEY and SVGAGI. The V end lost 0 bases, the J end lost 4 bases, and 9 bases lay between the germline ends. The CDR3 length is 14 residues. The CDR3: CASSYSNGVYGYTF. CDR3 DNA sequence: TGTGCCAGCAGTTACTCGAACGGAGTCTATGGCTACACCTTC.

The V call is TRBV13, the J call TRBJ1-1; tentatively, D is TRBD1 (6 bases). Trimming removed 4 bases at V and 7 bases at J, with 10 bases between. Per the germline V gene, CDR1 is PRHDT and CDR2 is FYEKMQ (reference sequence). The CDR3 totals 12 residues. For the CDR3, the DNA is TGTGCCAGCAGCTCCCGACAGGTTGAAGCTTTCTTT. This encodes CASSSRQVEAFF.

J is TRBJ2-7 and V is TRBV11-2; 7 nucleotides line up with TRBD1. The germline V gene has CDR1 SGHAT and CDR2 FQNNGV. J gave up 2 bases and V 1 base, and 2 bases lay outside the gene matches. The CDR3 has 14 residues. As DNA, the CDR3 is TGTGCCAGCAGCTTAGGGCAGGGGGCCTACGAGCAGTACTTC. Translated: CASSLGQGAYEQYF.

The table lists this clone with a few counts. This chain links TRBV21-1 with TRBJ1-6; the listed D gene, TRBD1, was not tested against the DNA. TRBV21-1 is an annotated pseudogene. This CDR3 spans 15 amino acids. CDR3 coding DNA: TGTGCCAGCAGCAAAGTTTGGGCAGGCAATTCACCCCTCCACTTT. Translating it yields CASSKVWAGNSPLHF.

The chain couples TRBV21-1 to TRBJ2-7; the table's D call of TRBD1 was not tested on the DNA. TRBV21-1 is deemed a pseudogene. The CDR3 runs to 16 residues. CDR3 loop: CASSPNRDRNFYEQYF. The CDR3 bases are TGTGCCAGCAGTCCAAACAGGGACAGGAATTTCTACGAGCAGTACTTC.

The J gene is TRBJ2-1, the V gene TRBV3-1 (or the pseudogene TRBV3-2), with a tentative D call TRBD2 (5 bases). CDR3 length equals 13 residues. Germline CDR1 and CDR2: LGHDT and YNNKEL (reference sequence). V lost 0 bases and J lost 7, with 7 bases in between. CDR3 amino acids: CASSQELGNEQFF. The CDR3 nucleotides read TGTGCCAGCAGCCAAGAACTAGGGAATGAGCAGTTCTTC.

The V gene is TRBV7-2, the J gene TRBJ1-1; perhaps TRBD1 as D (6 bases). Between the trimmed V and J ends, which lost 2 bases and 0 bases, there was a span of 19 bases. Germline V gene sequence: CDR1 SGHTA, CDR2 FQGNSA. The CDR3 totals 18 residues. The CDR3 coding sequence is TGTGCCAGCAGCTTACGAGGAGTTAGGGGGACGGTGAACACTGAAGCTTTCTTT. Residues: CASSLRGVRGTVNTEAFF.

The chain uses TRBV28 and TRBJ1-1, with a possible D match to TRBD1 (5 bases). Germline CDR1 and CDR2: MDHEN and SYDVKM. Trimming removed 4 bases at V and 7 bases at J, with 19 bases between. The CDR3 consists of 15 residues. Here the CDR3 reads CASSSNNPKQVEAFF. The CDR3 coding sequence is TGTGCCAGCAGTTCTAATAACCCTAAACAGGTTGAAGCTTTCTTT.

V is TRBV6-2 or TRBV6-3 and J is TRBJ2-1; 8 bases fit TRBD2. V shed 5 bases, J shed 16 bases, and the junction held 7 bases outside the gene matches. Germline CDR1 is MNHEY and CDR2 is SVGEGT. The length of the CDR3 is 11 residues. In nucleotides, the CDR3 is TGTGCCAGCAGTCCCGGGACTAGGTATTTCTTC. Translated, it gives CASSPGTRYFF.

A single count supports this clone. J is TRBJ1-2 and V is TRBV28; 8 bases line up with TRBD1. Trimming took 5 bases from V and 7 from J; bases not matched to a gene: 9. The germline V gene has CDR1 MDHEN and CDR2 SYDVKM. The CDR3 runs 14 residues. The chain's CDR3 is CASSLTGGRGGYTF. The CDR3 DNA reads TGTGCCAGCAGTCTAACAGGGGGAAGAGGTGGCTACACCTTC.

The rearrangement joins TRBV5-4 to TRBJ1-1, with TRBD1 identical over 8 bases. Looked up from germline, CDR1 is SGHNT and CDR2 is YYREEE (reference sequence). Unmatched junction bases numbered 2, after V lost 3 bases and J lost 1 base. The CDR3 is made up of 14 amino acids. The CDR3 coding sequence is TGTGCCAGCAGCTGGGGACAGGCGAACACTGAAGCTTTCTTT. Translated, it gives CASSWGQANTEAFF. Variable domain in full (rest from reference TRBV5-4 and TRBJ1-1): ETGVTQSPTHLIKTRGQQVTLRCSSQSGHNTVSWYQQALGQGPQFIFQYYREEENGRGNFPPRFSGLQFPNYSSELNVNALELDDSALYLCASSWGQANTEAFFGQGTRLTVV.

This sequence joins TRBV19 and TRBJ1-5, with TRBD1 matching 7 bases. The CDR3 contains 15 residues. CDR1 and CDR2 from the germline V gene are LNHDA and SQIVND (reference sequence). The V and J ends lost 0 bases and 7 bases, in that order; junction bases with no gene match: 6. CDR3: CASSIETGRRQPQHF. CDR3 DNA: TGTGCCAGTAGTATAGAGACAGGGAGGCGACAGCCCCAGCATTTT.

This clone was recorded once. CDR3 in DNA: TGTGCCAGTAGTACGCGGGGGGGCAGAAACATTCAGTACTTC. Encoded protein: CASSTRGGRNIQYF. This chain joins TRBV19 and TRBJ2-4, with 9 bases fitting TRBD2. Germline V gene sequence: CDR1 LNHDA, CDR2 SQIVND (reference sequence). The J segment lost 6 bases and the V segment lost 4 bases, leaving 4 bases of the junction unmatched. CDR3 size: 14 residues.

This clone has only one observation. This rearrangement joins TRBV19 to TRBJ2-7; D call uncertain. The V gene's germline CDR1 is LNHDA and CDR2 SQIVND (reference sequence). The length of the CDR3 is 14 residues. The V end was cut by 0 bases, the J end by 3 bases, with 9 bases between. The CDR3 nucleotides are TGTGCCAGTAGTATAGAACTCACTGGCTACGAGCAGTACTTC. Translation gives CASSIELTGYEQYF. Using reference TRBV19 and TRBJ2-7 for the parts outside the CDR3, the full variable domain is DGGITQSPKYLFRKEGQNVTLSCEQNLNHDAMYWYRQDPGQGLRLIYYSQIVNDFQKGDIAEGYSVSREKKESFPLTVTSAQKNPTAFYLCASSIELTGYEQYFGPGTRLTVT.

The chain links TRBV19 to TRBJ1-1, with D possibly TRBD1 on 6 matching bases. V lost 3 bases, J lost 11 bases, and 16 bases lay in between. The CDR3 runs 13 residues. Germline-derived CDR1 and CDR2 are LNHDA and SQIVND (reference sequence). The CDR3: CASSIGPGTPAFF. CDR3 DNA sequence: TGTGCCAGTAGTATCGGACCCGGGACACCTGCTTTCTTT.

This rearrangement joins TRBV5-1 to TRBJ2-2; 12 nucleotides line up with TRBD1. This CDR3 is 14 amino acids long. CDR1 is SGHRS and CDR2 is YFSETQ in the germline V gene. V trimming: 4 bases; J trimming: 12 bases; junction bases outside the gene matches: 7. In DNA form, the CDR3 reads TGCGCCAGCAGCCCTGGGACAGGGGGCGGCAAGCTGTTTTTT. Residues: CASSPGTGGGKLFF.

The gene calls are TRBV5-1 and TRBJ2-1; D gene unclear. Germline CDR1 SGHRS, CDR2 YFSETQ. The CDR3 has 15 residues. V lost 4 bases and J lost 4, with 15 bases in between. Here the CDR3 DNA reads TGCGCCAGCAGCCCCGGCCTAGTGAATTACAATGAGCAGTTCTTC. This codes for CASSPGLVNYNEQFF.

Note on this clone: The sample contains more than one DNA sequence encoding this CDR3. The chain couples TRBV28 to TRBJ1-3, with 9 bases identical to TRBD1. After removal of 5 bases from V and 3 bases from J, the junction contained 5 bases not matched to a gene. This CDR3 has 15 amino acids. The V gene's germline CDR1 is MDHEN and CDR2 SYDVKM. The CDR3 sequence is CASSLTGGSGNTIYF. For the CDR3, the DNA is TGTGCCAGCAGTCTAACAGGGGGCAGTGGAAACACCATATATTTT.

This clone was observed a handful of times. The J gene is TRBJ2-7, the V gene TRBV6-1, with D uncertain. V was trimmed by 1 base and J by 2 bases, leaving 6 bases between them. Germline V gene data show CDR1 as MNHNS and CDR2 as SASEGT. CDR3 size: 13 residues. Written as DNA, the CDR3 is TGTGCCAGCAGTGAAGGCGGAGCCTACGAGCAGTACTTC. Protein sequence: CASSEGGAYEQYF.